One T cell receptor beta chain is described in this entry. Its antigen is currently unknown. Additional DNA sequences in this sample encode the identical CDR3. Germline trimming cut 0 bases from V and 4 bases from J; bases unmatched to any gene: 1. The CDR3 runs 15 residues. Germline assignment: CDR1 GTSNPN and CDR2 SVGIG (reference sequence). This sample was included in a study of shared clonotypes between healthy human individuals. Study-level information: CD4 naive cells filled three plates per donor, CD4 memory three, CD8 naive two and CD8 memory one. Notes on the study in general: Sequencing of the sorted subsets was shown by rarefaction to be incomplete despite large depth. Memory subsets generally showed smaller estimated richness than naive subsets did. When naive CD4 clonotypes were compared across a few donors, approximately 5% were shared.

This table comes from immunoSEQ multiplex PCR, and its TCRdb copy is limited to in-frame clones, with some not included. The profile covers about 2.4 million clones, with more than 90% appearing a single time and roughly 0.15% taken by the ten largest. Sequenced: naive CD4+ T cells sorted from blood. The subset is: CD45RA+ positively selected. The chain recombines TRBV30 with TRBJ2-5; 14 bases line up with TRBD2. The sequence was collected from a man in his late teens or twenties in good health. CDR3 nucleotide sequence: TGTGCCTGGAGTGTAGGACTAGCGGGAGGAGAGACCCAGTACTTC. Protein sequence: CAWSVGLAGGETQYF.